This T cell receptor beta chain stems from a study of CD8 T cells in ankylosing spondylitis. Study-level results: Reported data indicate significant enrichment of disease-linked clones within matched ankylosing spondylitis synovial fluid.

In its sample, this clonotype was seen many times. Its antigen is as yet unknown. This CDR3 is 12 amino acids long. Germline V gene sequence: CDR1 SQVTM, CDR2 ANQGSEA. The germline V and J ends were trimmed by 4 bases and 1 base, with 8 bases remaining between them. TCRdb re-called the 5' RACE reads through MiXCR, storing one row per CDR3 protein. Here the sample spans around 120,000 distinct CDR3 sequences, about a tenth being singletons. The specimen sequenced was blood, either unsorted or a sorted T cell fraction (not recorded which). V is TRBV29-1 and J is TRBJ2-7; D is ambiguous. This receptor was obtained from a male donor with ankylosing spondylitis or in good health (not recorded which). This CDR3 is CSVVLGSYEQYF. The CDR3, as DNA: TGCAGCGTTGTTCTGGGTTCCTACGAGCAGTACTTC.